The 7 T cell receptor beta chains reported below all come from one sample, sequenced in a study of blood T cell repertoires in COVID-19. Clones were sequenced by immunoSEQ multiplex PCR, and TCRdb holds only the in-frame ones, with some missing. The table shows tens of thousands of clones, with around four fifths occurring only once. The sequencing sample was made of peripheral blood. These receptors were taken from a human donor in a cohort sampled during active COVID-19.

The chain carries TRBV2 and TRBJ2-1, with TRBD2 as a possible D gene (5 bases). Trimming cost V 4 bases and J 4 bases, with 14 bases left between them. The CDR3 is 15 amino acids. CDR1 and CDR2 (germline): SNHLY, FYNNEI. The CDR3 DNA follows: TGTGCCAGCAGTGGTGAGGGCAGCGGTTACAATGAGCAGTTCTTC. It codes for CASSGEGSGYNEQFF.

The CDR3 coding sequence is TGTGCCAGCAGCTTAGGAGGGGGGACAGGCACAGATACGCAGTATTTT. Protein sequence: CASSLGGGTGTDTQYF. V is TRBV7-9 and J is TRBJ2-3; TRBD1 might be the D (7 bases). The CDR3 is made up of 16 amino acids. The germline gives CDR1 SEHNR, CDR2 FQNEAQ (reference sequence). Trimming left V 1 base short and J 1 base short, with 12 bases between.

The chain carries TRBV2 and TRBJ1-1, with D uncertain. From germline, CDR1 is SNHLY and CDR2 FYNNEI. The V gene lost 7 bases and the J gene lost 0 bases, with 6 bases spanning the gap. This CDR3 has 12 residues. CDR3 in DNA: TGTGCCAGCAACTTCGTGAACACTGAAGCTTTCTTT. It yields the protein CASNFVNTEAFF.

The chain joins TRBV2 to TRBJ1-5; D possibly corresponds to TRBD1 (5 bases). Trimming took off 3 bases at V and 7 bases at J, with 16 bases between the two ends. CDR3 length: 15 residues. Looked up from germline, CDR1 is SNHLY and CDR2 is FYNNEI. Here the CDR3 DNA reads TGTGCCAGCAGTGATTCGGTGCGGGGGAAGCAGCCCCAGCATTTT. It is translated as CASSDSVRGKQPQHF.

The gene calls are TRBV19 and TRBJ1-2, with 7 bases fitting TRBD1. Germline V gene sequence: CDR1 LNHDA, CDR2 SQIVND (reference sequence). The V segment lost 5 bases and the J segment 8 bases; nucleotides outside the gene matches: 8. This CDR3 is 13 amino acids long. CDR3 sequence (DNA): TGTGCCAGTAGTGCATGGGACAGAGGAGGCTACACCTTC. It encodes CASSAWDRGGYTF.

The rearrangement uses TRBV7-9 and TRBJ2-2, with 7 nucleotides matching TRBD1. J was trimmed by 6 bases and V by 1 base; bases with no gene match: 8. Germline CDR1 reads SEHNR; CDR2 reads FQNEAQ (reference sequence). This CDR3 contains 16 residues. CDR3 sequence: CASSLGQGFSSGELFF. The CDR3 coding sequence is TGTGCCAGCAGCTTAGGACAGGGATTTTCATCCGGGGAGCTGTTTTTT.

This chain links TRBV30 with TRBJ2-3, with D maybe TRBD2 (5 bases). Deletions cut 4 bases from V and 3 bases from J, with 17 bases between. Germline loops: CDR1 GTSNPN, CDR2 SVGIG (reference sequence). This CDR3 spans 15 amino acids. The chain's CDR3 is CAWTTPGITTDTQYF. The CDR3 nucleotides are TGTGCCTGGACAACACCCGGGATTACTACAGATACGCAGTATTTT.